This TCR beta chain was recorded in a study of cytomegalovirus exposure and HLA in healthy donors. About the study: Earlier, 117 million unique TCR beta sequences were recovered from some 200 million T cells by an analysis. General observations from the study: Reports indicate that TCR beta sequences accurately predicted the HLA-A and HLA-B alleles of most subjects.

The ends lost 0 bases at V and 4 bases at J; junction bases unmatched: 3. CDR3 length: 16 residues. The germline CDR1 and CDR2 sequences are SGDLS and YYNGEE. In the PCR, 60 Vbeta and 13 Jbeta primers were used. Authors' analysis steps: About 10 million shared chains were among the approximately 76 million unique TCR beta chains that a later analysis counted. Sequenced by immunoSEQ multiplex PCR; TCRdb stores in-frame clones only, minus some. V, J and clone size derive from that table, while D and trimming were established from the DNA sequence. The data hold around 160,000 clones, with 82% observed a single time. In the case of this clone: Its specificity is not known.

Each of the donors was a healthy bone marrow donor. The chain combines TRBV9 with TRBJ2-3, with 12 nucleotides matching TRBD2. This clonotype originated in a male donor in good health and CMV-seropositive. The sample taken for sequencing was PBMCs. The CDR3, as DNA: TGTGCCAGCAGCGTAGTATCTAGCGGGAGGGCAGATACGCAGTATTTT. The encoded protein is CASSVVSSGRADTQYF.